The entry that follows covers one TCR beta chain sequence. The antigen is unknown. CDR1 SEHNR and CDR2 FQNEAQ come from the germline V gene (reference sequence). Trimming removed 1 base from V and 0 bases from J, with 12 bases in between. The CDR3 totals 16 residues. 60 Vbeta and 13 Jbeta primers were used in PCR. Repertoires were generated with immunoSEQ multiplex PCR, while TCRdb's copy carries only in-frame clones and drops some. The sample carries 150,000 or so clones, approximately 84% recorded once. This entry comes from a study of cytomegalovirus exposure and HLA in healthy donors. Whole-study findings and limits: In vitro assays verified that three CMV-associated chains recognized CMV antigens specifically.

Sequencing used PBMCs. The receptor was derived from a woman aged 40 to 50 in good health and CMV-seronegative. The V call is TRBV7-9, the J call TRBJ1-2; TRBD1 might be the D (6 bases). The CDR3 nucleotides read TGTGCCAGCAGCTTAGTCAGGGGATCTGCTAACTATGGCTACACCTTC. Amino acids: CASSLVRGSANYGYTF.